This T cell receptor beta chain was documented in a study of response to subunit inactivated influenza vaccine (dated 2018 in TCRdb). Concerning the study at large: Deep quantitative profiling of the T cell receptor repertoire was used in the study to follow responses to a trivalent subunit inactivated influenza vaccine. Summary of the overall study and its limitations: The authors proposed that each seasonal influenza vaccination may bring in only a limited number of new T cells.

As concerns this clonotype: Its recognized antigen is unknown. No qualities accompany the bases; no much larger clone lies one base away.

The library was generated by RT-PCR. The sequencer listed for this sample is Illumina HiSeq 2500. Starting from the raw public reads, TCRdb applied fastp trimming at Q25, assembled clones with MiXCR and retained in-frame beta chains. Identical CDR3 proteins give one entry, which carries the most common genes and DNA. The sample table lists roughly 790,000 distinct CDR3 sequences, around 21% of them with a count of one. The ten largest clones represent approximately 10% of the sample. Sequences SGDLS (CDR1) and YYNGEE (CDR2) are obtained from the germline V gene. V trim: 3 bases; J trim: 3 bases; unmatched bases: 11. From its cysteine to its phenylalanine, the CDR3 spans 16 amino acids. Only the CDR3 region is kept as DNA, spanning 48 bases read in frame from base 1.

The clonotype originates from a man aged 50-59 years who received an inactivated influenza vaccine. Donor details come from another sample of the same person, matched by shared clones. The sequence is built from TRBV9 and TRBJ2-7, and TRBD2 matches 8 of the central bases. Sequenced here: PBMCs from blood, sampled 5 to 6 days after vaccination. The CDR3 protein is CASSAQGSGSLYEQYF. The DNA sequence is given as TGTGCCAGCAGCGCCCAGGGAAGCGGGAGTCTCTACGAGCAGTACTTC.